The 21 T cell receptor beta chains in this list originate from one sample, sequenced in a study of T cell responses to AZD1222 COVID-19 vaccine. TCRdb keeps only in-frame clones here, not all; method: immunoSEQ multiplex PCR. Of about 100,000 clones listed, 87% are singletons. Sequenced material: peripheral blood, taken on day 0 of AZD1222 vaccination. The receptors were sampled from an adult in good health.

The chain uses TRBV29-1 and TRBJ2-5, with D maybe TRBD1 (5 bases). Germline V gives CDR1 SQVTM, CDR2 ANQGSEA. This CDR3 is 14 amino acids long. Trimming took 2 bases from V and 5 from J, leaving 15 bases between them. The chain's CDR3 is CSVESRVGSETQYF. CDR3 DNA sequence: TGCAGCGTTGAAAGCAGGGTGGGAAGCGAGACCCAGTACTTC.

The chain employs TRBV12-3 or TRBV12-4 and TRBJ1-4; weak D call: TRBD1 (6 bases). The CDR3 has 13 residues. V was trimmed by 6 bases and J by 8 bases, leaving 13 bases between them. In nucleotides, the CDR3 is TGTGCCAGCAGGGGGGGCGCCAGAGAAAAACTGTTTTTT. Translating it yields CASRGGAREKLFF.

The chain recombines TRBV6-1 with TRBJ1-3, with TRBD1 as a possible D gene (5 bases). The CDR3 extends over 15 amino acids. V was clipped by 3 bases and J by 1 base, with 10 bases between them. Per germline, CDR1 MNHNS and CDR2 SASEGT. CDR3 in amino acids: CASSDPDRSGNTIYF. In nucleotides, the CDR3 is TGTGCCAGCAGTGACCCCGACAGATCTGGAAACACCATATATTTT.

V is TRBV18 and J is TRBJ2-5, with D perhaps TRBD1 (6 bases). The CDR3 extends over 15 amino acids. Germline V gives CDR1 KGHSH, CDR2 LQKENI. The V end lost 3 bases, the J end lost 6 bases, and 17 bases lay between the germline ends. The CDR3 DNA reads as TGTGCCAGCTCACCCGGAGAATACAGGGTAAAGACCCAGTACTTC. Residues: CASSPGEYRVKTQYF.

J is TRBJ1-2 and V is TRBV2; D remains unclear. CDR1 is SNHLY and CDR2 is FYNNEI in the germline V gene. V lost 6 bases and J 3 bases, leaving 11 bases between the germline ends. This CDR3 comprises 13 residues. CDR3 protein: CASSGSSDYGYTF. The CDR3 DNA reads TGTGCCAGCAGCGGATCCTCAGACTATGGCTACACCTTC.

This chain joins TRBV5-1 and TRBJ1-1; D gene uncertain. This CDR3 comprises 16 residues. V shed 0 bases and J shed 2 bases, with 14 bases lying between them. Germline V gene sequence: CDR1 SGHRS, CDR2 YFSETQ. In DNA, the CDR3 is TGCGCCAGCAGCTTGGCCTTTCGGGGATCTAACACTGAAGCTTTCTTT. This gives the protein CASSLAFRGSNTEAFF.

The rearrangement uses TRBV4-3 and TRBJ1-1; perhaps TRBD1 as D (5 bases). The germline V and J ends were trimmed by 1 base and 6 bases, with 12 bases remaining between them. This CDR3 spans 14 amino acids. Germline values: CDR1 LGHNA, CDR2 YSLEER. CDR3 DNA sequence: TGCGCCAGCAGCCAAGGTGGGGGGACCTCTGAAGCTTTCTTT. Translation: CASSQGGGTSEAFF.

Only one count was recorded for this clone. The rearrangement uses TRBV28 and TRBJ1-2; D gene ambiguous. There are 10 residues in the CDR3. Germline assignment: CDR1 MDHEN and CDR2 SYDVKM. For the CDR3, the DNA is TGTGTCACGCAGGCGGACGGCTACACCTTC. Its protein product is CVTQADGYTF.

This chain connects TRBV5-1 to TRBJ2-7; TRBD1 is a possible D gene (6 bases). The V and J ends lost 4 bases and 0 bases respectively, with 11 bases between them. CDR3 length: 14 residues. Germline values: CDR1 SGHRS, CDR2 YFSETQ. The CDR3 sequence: CASSRATGSYEQYF. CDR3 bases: TGCGCCAGCAGCCGGGCGACAGGCTCCTACGAGCAGTACTTC.

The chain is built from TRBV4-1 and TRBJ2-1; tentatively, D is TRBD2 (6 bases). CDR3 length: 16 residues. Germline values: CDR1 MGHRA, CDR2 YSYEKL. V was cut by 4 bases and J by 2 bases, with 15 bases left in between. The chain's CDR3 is CASSPGGGSTYNEQFF. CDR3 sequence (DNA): TGCGCCAGCAGCCCCGGGGGTGGAAGCACCTACAATGAGCAGTTCTTC.

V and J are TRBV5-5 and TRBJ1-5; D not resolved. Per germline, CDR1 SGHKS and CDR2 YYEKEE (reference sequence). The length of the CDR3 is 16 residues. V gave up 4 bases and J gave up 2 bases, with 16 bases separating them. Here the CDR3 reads CASSPYGSIRNQPQHF. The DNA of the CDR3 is TGTGCCAGCAGCCCTTATGGGTCGATCCGCAATCAGCCCCAGCATTTT.

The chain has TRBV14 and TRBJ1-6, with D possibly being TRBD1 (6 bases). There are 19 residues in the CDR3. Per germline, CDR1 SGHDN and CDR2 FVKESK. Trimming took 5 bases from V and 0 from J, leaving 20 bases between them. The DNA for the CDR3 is TGTGCCAGCAGCGGCCGACAGGACGGTAGGAGCTCCTATAATTCACCCCTCCACTTT. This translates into CASSGRQDGRSSYNSPLHF.

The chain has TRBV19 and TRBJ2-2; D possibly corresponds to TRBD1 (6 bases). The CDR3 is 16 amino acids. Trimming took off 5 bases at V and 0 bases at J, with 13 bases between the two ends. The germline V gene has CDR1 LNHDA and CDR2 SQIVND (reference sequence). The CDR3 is CASSLQGQTNTGELFF. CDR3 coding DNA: TGTGCCAGTAGTCTACAGGGCCAAACGAACACCGGGGAGCTGTTTTTT. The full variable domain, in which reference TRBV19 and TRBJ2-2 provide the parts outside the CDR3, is DGGITQSPKYLFRKEGQNVTLSCEQNLNHDAMYWYRQDPGQGLRLIYYSQIVNDFQKGDIAEGYSVSREKKESFPLTVTSAQKNPTAFYLCASSLQGQTNTGELFFGEGSRLTVL.

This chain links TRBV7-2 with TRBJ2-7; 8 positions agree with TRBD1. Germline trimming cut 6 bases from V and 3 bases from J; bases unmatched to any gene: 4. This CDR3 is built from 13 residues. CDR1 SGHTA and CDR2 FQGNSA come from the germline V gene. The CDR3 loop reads CASSTGQGYEQYF. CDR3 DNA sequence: TGTGCCAGCAGTACCGGACAGGGCTACGAGCAGTACTTC.

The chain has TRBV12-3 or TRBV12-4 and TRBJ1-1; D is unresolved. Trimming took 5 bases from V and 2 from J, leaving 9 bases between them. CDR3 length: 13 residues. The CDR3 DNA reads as TGTGCCAGCAGTCCGGGAGTAAACACTGAAGCTTTCTTT. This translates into CASSPGVNTEAFF.

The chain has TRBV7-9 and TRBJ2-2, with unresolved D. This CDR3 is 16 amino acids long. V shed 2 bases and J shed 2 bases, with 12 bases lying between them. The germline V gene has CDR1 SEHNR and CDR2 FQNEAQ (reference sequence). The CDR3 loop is CASSLIFTVNTGELFF. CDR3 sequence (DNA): TGTGCCAGCAGCTTAATATTCACTGTTAACACCGGGGAGCTGTTTTTT.

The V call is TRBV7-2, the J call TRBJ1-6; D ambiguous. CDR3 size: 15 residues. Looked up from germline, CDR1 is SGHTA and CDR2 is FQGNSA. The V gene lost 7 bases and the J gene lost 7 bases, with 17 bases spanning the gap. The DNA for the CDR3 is TGTGCCAGCACACTAACCTCCGGGAACAATTCACCCCTCCACTTT. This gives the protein CASTLTSGNNSPLHF.

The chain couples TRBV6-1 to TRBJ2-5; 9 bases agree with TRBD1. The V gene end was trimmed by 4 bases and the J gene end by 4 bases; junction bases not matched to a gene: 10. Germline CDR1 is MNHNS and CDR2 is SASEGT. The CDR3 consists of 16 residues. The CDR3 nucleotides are TGTGCCAGCAGTGCCTCCGGGACAGGGATCGGAGAGACCCAGTACTTC. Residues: CASSASGTGIGETQYF.

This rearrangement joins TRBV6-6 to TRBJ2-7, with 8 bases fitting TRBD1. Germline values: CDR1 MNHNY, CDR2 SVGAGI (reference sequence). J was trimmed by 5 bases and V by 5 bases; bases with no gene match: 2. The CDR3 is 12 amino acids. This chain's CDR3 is CASSLTGDEQYF. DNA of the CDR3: TGTGCCAGCAGTCTGACAGGGGACGAGCAGTACTTC.

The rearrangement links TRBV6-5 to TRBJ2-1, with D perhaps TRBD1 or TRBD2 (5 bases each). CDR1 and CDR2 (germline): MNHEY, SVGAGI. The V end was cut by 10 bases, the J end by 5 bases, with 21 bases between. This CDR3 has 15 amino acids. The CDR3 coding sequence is TGTGCCATCGCACGGACACAGCGGAACCACAATGAGCAGTTCTTC. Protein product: CAIARTQRNHNEQFF.

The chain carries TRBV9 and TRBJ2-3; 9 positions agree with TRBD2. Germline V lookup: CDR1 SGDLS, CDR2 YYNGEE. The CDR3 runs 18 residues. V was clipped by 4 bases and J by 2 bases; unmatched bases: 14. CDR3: CASSLPLSGGSDTDTQYF. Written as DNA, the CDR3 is TGTGCCAGCAGCCTACCGCTGAGCGGGGGGTCGGACACAGATACGCAGTATTTT.